Shown below are 7 T cell receptor beta chains from a single sample sequenced in a study of T cell repertoires in cytomegalovirus infection. What these receptors recognize is not known. TCRdb itself ran the reads through MiXCR, one entry per CDR3 protein. The table lists 650,000 to 900,000 distinct CDR3 sequences, approximately 32% of them singletons. This specimen was cultured CD8+ T cells from PBMCs, taken from culture after CMV antigen stimulation. Every receptor here comes from a human donor in good health (CMV status not recorded). Some clones in this sample may be carry-over from other donors' samples.

This clonotype was found once. The chain couples TRBV27 to TRBJ1-2, with D unclear. The germline gives CDR1 MNHEY, CDR2 SMNVEV (reference sequence). Trimming removed 5 bases at V and 8 bases at J, with 21 bases between. This CDR3 is built from 15 residues. CDR3 protein: CASSLSLALLTGYTF. CDR3 sequence (DNA): TGTGCCAGCAGTCTCTCCTTAGCCCTGCTGACCGGCTACACCTTC.

The chain couples TRBV7-6 to TRBJ1-5; weak D call: TRBD1 (6 bases). Germline CDR1 and CDR2: SGHVS and FNYEAQ. Trimming removed 5 bases from V and 6 bases from J, with 17 bases in between. The CDR3 sequence is 15 residues long. CDR3 protein: CASSQEAGVGQPQHF. DNA for the CDR3: TGTGCCAGCAGCCAAGAAGCAGGGGTTGGTCAGCCCCAGCATTTT.

This clonotype came up a few times. The chain uses TRBV11-3 and TRBJ1-5; TRBD1 might be the D (6 bases). V shed 4 bases and J shed 3 bases, with 7 bases lying between them. Germline V gene sequence: CDR1 SGHNT, CDR2 YENEEA. The length of the CDR3 is 13 residues. CDR3 in amino acids: CASSSGANQPQHF. The DNA for the CDR3 is TGTGCCAGCAGCTCAGGGGCCAATCAGCCCCAGCATTTT.

Only a few counts were recorded for this clonotype. The chain combines TRBV7-9 with TRBJ1-5; no clear D. The CDR3 contains 16 residues. Trimming took off 1 base at V and 1 base at J, with 11 bases between the two ends. CDR1 is SEHNR, CDR2 FQNEAQ, per germline (reference sequence). The chain's CDR3 is CASSLGSILSNQPQHF. The CDR3 DNA is TGTGCCAGCAGCTTAGGATCCATCTTAAGCAATCAGCCCCAGCATTTT.

J is TRBJ2-7 and V is TRBV5-4, with 7 positions matching TRBD1. Germline lookup yields CDR1 SGHNT and CDR2 YYREEE (reference sequence). This CDR3 region has 13 residues. The V gene end was trimmed by 4 bases and the J gene end by 2 bases; junction bases not matched to a gene: 3. This CDR3 is CASSSDRAYEQYV. CDR3 DNA: TGTGCCAGCAGCAGTGACAGGGCCTACGAGCAGTACGTC.

The gene calls are TRBV28 and TRBJ2-3; D possibly corresponds to TRBD1 (5 bases). The CDR3 spans 18 residues. Trimming removed 5 bases from V and 3 bases from J, with 24 bases in between. CDR1 is MDHEN, CDR2 SYDVKM, per germline. The CDR3: CASSRPPGTSPGTDTQYF. The CDR3 DNA sequence: TGTGCCAGCAGTCGCCCCCCCGGAACTTCGCCAGGGACAGATACGCAGTATTTT.

This chain links TRBV7-9 with TRBJ1-6; D is undetermined. In germline, CDR1 is SEHNR, CDR2 FQNEAQ (reference sequence). V lost 5 bases and J lost 9, with 14 bases in between. The CDR3 is made up of 14 amino acids. The CDR3: CASSPALSGSPLHF. CDR3 bases: TGTGCCAGCAGCCCCGCGCTGTCGGGTTCACCCCTCCACTTT.